These 3 T cell receptor beta chains were sequenced from one sample in a study of tumor-infiltrating lymphocytes in oesophageal squamous cell carcinoma. One entry per CDR3 protein, called by TCRdb with MiXCR from the PCR reads. The top ten hold approximately 13% of the sample, which has almost 20,000 distinct CDR3 sequences, roughly 41% seen once. Material for sequencing was normal esophageal tissue next to the tumor. The source of these receptors is a male donor with esophageal squamous cell carcinoma.

This clonotype was seen at least ten times. The rearrangement links TRBV6-6 to TRBJ2-7; maybe TRBD1 (5 bases). The DNA end is a closer match to TRBJ2-5, so the J assignment may be wrong. The CDR3 covers 15 residues. Germline assignment: CDR1 MNHNY and CDR2 SVGAGI (reference sequence). CDR3 region: CASSYSKVPTGTQYF. The CDR3 DNA reads as TGTGCCAGCAGTTACTCGAAAGTGCCAACAGGGACCCAGTACTTC.

This clonotype was seen ten or more times. CDR3 DNA: TGCGCCAGCAGTGAAAGTCCGTTCGGGTGGACTGAAGCTTTCTTT. It encodes CASSESPFGWTEAFF. This chain connects TRBV10-1 to TRBJ1-1; no firm D call. The CDR3 spans 15 residues. Deletions cut 3 bases from V and 5 bases from J, with 16 bases between. Germline V gene data show CDR1 as WNHNN and CDR2 as SYGVQD (reference sequence).

The chain links TRBV6-6 to TRBJ2-7; maybe TRBD2 (6 bases). The CDR3 totals 13 residues. V was pared by 5 bases and J by 7 bases, with 15 bases between. CDR1 is MNHNY and CDR2 is SVGAGI in the germline V gene (reference sequence). The CDR3 is CASSTHRAGEQYF. CDR3 nucleotide sequence: TGTGCCAGCAGTACGCATAGGGCGGGGGAGCAGTACTTC.